This T cell receptor beta chain is drawn from a study of T-cell memory formation after mild COVID-19. This CDR3 spans 13 amino acids. The germline V gene has CDR1 LGHDT and CDR2 YNNKEL (reference sequence). The V end lost 1 base, the J end lost 3 bases, and 7 bases lay between the germline ends. General observations from the study: Some responding clones appeared in pre-infection memory, suggesting cross-reactive memory joined. The main location of contracting CD4+ clones was CM and EM, and that of contracting CD8+ clones was EMRA.

On this clonotype: Its cognate antigen is unknown.

TCRdb called the 5' RACE reads again in MiXCR, with one record for every CDR3 protein. The sample includes 250,000 or so distinct CDR3 sequences, more than 15% of them seen just once. This TCR derives from a man between 18 and 29 years old who had mild COVID-19 (a few samples of this study predate the infection). Cell type and time point are not known. The chain couples TRBV3-1 to TRBJ2-7; D is undetermined. Sample: PBMCs or a T cell subset sorted from them (not recorded which). The CDR3: CASSQGPNYEQYF. The CDR3 bases are TGTGCCAGCAGCCAAGGACCGAACTACGAGCAGTACTTC.